This T cell receptor (beta chain) was documented in a study of blood T cell repertoires in COVID-19. Across the whole study: The United States, Italy and Spain provided the acute and convalescent COVID-19 samples. From T cells, B-cell-depleted T cells, or PBMCs came the material, which was cDNA or gDNA.

In the original processing: By means of reference gene primer amplification, nucleated cell counts were estimated. Only in-frame clones appear in the TCRdb table, and some are missing; sequencing was by immunoSEQ multiplex PCR. That table is the source of V, J and clone size, and D and trimming were worked out from the DNA. Of some 240,000 clones listed, 80% to 90% are singletons. The germline CDR1 and CDR2 sequences are MNHEY and SVGAGI. Trimming left V 6 bases short and J 6 bases short, with 12 bases between. The CDR3 is 13 amino acids. This TCR was sampled from a woman in her thirties or forties who had recovered from COVID-19. This chain uses TRBV6-5 with TRBJ2-1; no definite D call. Sequencing was done on a sample of peripheral blood. CDR3 sequence reads: CASRVADSNEQFF. CDR3 DNA sequence: TGTGCCAGCAGGGTCGCGGATTCCAATGAGCAGTTCTTC.